Below, 20 T cell receptor beta chains from the same sample are listed, as sequenced in a study of T cells in tuberculosis. The time point: new active TB diagnosis, blood taken before or within 7 days of starting treatment. The table came from immunoSEQ multiplex PCR; TCRdb's copy has only in-frame clones and leaves some out. The sample has approximately 46,000 clones, roughly 95% seen once. Sample: PBMCs, taken at tuberculosis diagnosis. The receptors here all came from an adult with tuberculosis.

The J gene is TRBJ1-5, the V gene TRBV28; TRBD1 matches 10 bases. CDR3 length: 16 amino acids. The junction had 8 bases not matched to a gene; V was cut back by 3 bases and J by 6 bases. Germline loops: CDR1 MDHEN, CDR2 SYDVKM. The CDR3 spells CASSLIRTGGSQPQHF. As DNA, the CDR3 is TGTGCCAGCAGTTTGATTCGGACAGGGGGGAGTCAGCCCCAGCATTTT.

The chain combines TRBV7-2 with TRBJ2-5; 8 positions agree with TRBD2. CDR3 length: 16 amino acids. The V gene's germline CDR1 is SGHTA and CDR2 FQGNSA. V lost 1 base to trimming and J lost 1 base; unmatched junction nucleotides: 5. The CDR3: CASSLGSAGGQETQYF. For the CDR3, the DNA is TGTGCCAGCAGCTTAGGCTCCGCGGGAGGCCAAGAGACCCAGTACTTC.

The V and J genes are TRBV18 and TRBJ2-3; TRBD2 might be the D (5 bases). The germline V and J ends were trimmed by 6 bases and 3 bases, with 19 bases remaining between them. CDR3 length: 16 residues. CDR1 is KGHSH and CDR2 is LQKENI in the germline V gene. CDR3 coding DNA: TGTGCCAGCTCCCCGCTGGGTGGGAGTGGAACAGATACGCAGTATTTT. Protein sequence: CASSPLGGSGTDTQYF. Complete variable domain (other parts from reference TRBV18 and TRBJ2-3): NAGVMQNPRHLVRRRGQEARLRCSPMKGHSHVYWYRQLPEEGLKFMVYLQKENIIDESGMPKERFSAEFPKEGPSILRIQQVVRGDSAAYFCASSPLGGSGTDTQYFGPGTRLTVL.

This chain links TRBV5-4 with TRBJ1-1, with D uncertain. V shed 3 bases and J shed 2 bases, with 8 bases lying between them. The germline V gene has CDR1 SGHNT and CDR2 YYREEE (reference sequence). The CDR3 extends over 13 amino acids. In DNA, the CDR3 is TGTGCCAGCAGCTCCGGGATCAACACTGAAGCTTTCTTT. Protein sequence: CASSSGINTEAFF. The whole variable domain, remainder taken from reference TRBV5-4 and TRBJ1-1, is ETGVTQSPTHLIKTRGQQVTLRCSSQSGHNTVSWYQQALGQGPQFIFQYYREEENGRGNFPPRFSGLQFPNYSSELNVNALELDDSALYLCASSSGINTEAFFGQGTRLTVV.

The table lists this clone with a count of one. This sequence joins TRBV6-5 and TRBJ2-1, with a weak D call TRBD2 (6 bases). Germline CDR1 is MNHEY and CDR2 is SVGAGI. This CDR3 spans 15 amino acids. V was shortened by 7 bases and J by 1 base, with 14 bases between the two germline ends. The CDR3 protein is CASTRLSGSYNEQFF. The CDR3 region has the DNA TGTGCCAGCACCCGGCTCAGCGGGTCCTACAATGAGCAGTTCTTC.

V usage is TRBV15 and J usage is TRBJ1-1, with TRBD1 as a possible D gene (6 bases). The ends were cut back, 1 base at V and 9 bases at J, with 18 bases in the middle. The CDR3 extends over 15 amino acids. Germline loops: CDR1 LNHNV, CDR2 YYDKDF (reference sequence). DNA for the CDR3: TGTGCCACCAGCAGAGGGGGGCAGGGCCTATTCCAAGCTTTCTTT. Amino acid sequence: CATSRGGQGLFQAFF.

Only one count was recorded for this clone. The rearrangement joins TRBV6-6 to TRBJ1-5; D call uncertain. Trimming took off 6 bases at V and 3 bases at J, with 18 bases between the two ends. Per the germline V gene, CDR1 is MNHNY and CDR2 is SVGAGI (reference sequence). The CDR3 runs to 16 residues. The CDR3 spells CASRLPLPGLNQPQHF. DNA for the CDR3: TGTGCCAGCAGATTGCCCTTACCAGGTCTCAATCAGCCCCAGCATTTT.

This chain connects TRBV28 to TRBJ2-5; no clear D gene. The V and J ends lost 6 bases and 1 base respectively, with 12 bases between them. This CDR3 region has 14 residues. Germline V CDR1 and CDR2: MDHEN, SYDVKM. CDR3: CASSQSQIQETQYF. Written as DNA, the CDR3 is TGTGCCAGCAGCCAATCACAGATCCAAGAGACCCAGTACTTC.

The CDR3 reads CASSQEPGGQGFDEQYF. The CDR3 bases are TGCGCCAGCAGCCAAGAGCCCGGGGGACAGGGGTTCGACGAGCAGTACTTC. The J gene is TRBJ2-7, the V gene TRBV4-3; 10 positions match TRBD1. With 0 bases clipped from V and 5 bases from J, the junction kept 10 bases outside the gene matches. Germline CDR1 LGHNA, CDR2 YSLEER. This CDR3 contains 17 residues.

V is TRBV10-3 and J is TRBJ1-2; no clear D. The CDR3 is 14 amino acids. In germline, CDR1 is ENHRY, CDR2 SYGVKD. V was cut by 4 bases and J by 2 bases, with 11 bases left in between. The CDR3 region has the DNA TGTGCCATCAGTGCAAGAGACATAAACTATGGCTACACCTTC. This sequence encodes CAISARDINYGYTF.

The rearrangement uses TRBV29-1 and TRBJ1-1; TRBD1 matches at 7 bases. This CDR3 region has 13 residues. Germline V gene lookup returns CDR1 SQVTM and CDR2 ANQGSEA. Unmatched junction bases numbered 3, after V lost 4 bases and J lost 1 base. The chain's CDR3 is CSVGRTGNTEAFF. The CDR3, as DNA: TGCAGCGTTGGTCGGACAGGGAACACTGAAGCTTTCTTT.

The CDR3 bases are TGTGCCAGCAGCTTAGGGAGACAGGGGGCCCTTAACTATGGCTACACCTTC. Its translation: CASSLGRQGALNYGYTF. The chain uses TRBV7-9 and TRBJ1-2; TRBD1 matches at 10 bases. The CDR3 covers 17 residues. Germline CDR1 reads SEHNR; CDR2 reads FQNEAQ (reference sequence). J was trimmed by 1 base and V by 1 base; bases with no gene match: 6.

The chain employs TRBV30 and TRBJ1-4; tentatively, D is TRBD1 (5 bases). Germline CDR1 and CDR2: GTSNPN and SVGIG (reference sequence). CDR3 length equals 14 residues. V lost 1 base and J 2 bases, leaving 8 bases between the germline ends. CDR3 residues: CAWSGGRTNEKLFF. The CDR3 nucleotides read TGTGCCTGGAGTGGGGGGAGGACTAATGAAAAACTGTTTTTT.

The chain is built from TRBV7-9 and TRBJ2-7; 14 positions match TRBD2. CDR3 length: 17 residues. J lost 0 bases, V lost 5 bases, and 6 bases had no gene match. CDR1 SEHNR and CDR2 FQNEAQ come from the germline V gene (reference sequence). Here the CDR3 reads CASSPGLAGERSYEQYF. CDR3 in DNA: TGTGCCAGCAGCCCGGGACTAGCGGGGGAACGCTCCTACGAGCAGTACTTC.

The genes are TRBV30 and TRBJ2-5; 15 bases are shared with TRBD2. The junction had 0 bases not matched to a gene; V was cut back by 3 bases and J by 1 base. This CDR3 contains 15 residues. Germline CDR1 is GTSNPN and CDR2 is SVGIG (reference sequence). The CDR3 spells CAWRGLAGGQETQYF. The CDR3 DNA sequence: TGTGCCTGGAGGGGACTAGCGGGGGGCCAAGAGACCCAGTACTTC.

V and J are TRBV30 and TRBJ2-1; D is undetermined. Germline V CDR1 and CDR2: GTSNPN, SVGIG (reference sequence). This CDR3 spans 11 amino acids. The V end lost 4 bases, the J end lost 8 bases, and 9 bases lay between the germline ends. CDR3 coding DNA: TGTGCCTGGAAGGATCGGGATGAGCAGTTCTTC. It specifies CAWKDRDEQFF.

This chain connects TRBV4-2 to TRBJ2-1; D perhaps matches TRBD2 (6 bases). Germline CDR1 and CDR2: LGHNA and YNFKEQ. V was clipped by 3 bases and J by 7 bases, with 16 bases between them. The CDR3 extends over 15 amino acids. DNA of the CDR3: TGTGCCAGCAGCCACTCCGGGACCGCGGGGAATGAGCAGTTCTTC. The encoded protein is CASSHSGTAGNEQFF.

The chain joins TRBV12-2 to TRBJ2-5; TRBD2, as called in the table, went unchecked against the DNA. TRBV12-2 is given as a pseudogene. This CDR3 contains 18 residues. The CDR3 sequence: CASRLFYVGGSDGETQYF. The CDR3 DNA is TGTGCAAGTCGCTTATTTTACGTTGGCGGGTCGGATGGGGAGACCCAGTACTTC.

Regarding this clone: Other DNA sequences in the same sample also yield this CDR3. This chain links TRBV7-9 with TRBJ1-5; TRBD1 matches at 10 bases. This CDR3 comprises 14 residues. Germline CDR1 is SEHNR and CDR2 is FQNEAQ (reference sequence). With V trimmed by 5 bases and J by 4 bases, 2 bases remained unmatched. The CDR3 sequence is CASSRDRGNQPQHF. The CDR3 DNA reads TGTGCCAGCAGCCGGGACAGGGGTAATCAGCCCCAGCATTTT. Full variable domain (outside the CDR3, taken from reference TRBV7-9 and TRBJ1-5): DTGVSQNPRHKITKRGQNVTFRCDPISEHNRLYWYRQTLGQGPEFLTYFQNEAQLEKSRLLSDRFSAERPKGSFSTLEIQRTEQGDSAMYLCASSRDRGNQPQHFGDGTRLSIL.

This sequence joins TRBV6-5 and TRBJ2-7; weak D call: TRBD1 (5 bases). Trimming left V 2 bases short and J 3 bases short, with 11 bases between. The CDR3 length is 14 residues. Germline CDR1 is MNHEY and CDR2 is SVGAGI. CDR3 loop: CASSYRGQFYEQYF. The CDR3 nucleotides are TGTGCCAGCAGTTACAGGGGCCAGTTCTACGAGCAGTACTTC.